This T cell receptor beta chain was recorded in a study of breast tumors, draining lymph nodes, adjacent tissues (dated by TCRdb to between 2015 and 2016). The study in broad terms: TCR beta repertoires were compared across tumor, adjacent nontumor tissue and axillary lymph nodes obtained from breast cancer patients. The study was designed to assess the relationships and possible T-cell exchange between tumor, surrounding tissue and draining lymph node repertoires in human breast cancer. Here is what the overall study found, with its caveats: The conclusion that tumor T cells originate in lymph nodes was presented as consistent with a hypothesis rather than as directly demonstrated. The data were considered consistent with the idea that most tumor T cells come from the lymph node and then expand in tumor tissue. In luminal-like breast cancer, tumor and nontumor tissue repertoires resembled each other significantly more than in basal-like breast cancer. T-cell repertoire diversity in tumors was found to be lower than in lymph nodes but higher than in nontumor tissue, and preferential V and J gene usage was observed.

This clonotype was seen at least ten times. There is no known antigen for this receptor. No base qualities exist here, and no much larger clone lies one base off it. Lymph node samples came from the axillary draining lymph nodes of breast cancer patients. According to the germline V gene, CDR1 reads MNHEY and CDR2 reads SVGEGT. The junction shows trimming of 7 bases on V and 3 bases on J, plus 15 bases between the germline ends. The CDR3 covers 14 residues, taking in both the cysteine and the phenylalanine. Of the read, only the CDR3 DNA is kept; its 42 bases are in frame from base 1. The reads were generated on an Illumina HiSeq 2000. Multiplex PCR amplification was used to generate the TCR beta chain libraries. High-throughput sequencing was used to analyze the amplified TCR beta chain products. The public reads were reprocessed in TCRdb via fastp at Q25 and MiXCR, keeping in-frame beta chains. CDR3 protein sequences are deduplicated, and each keeps its most common genes and DNA. Across this sample there are about 230,000 distinct CDR3 sequences, with approximately 30% seen only once. The top ten clones comprise approximately 1.4% of the sample.

The source is a female donor with breast cancer. Some clones in this sample may be carry-over from other donors' samples. The sample taken for sequencing was axillary lymph node tissue. Recombination joined TRBV6-2 or TRBV6-3 with TRBJ2-5, with TRBD2 tentatively as D gene (6 bases match). The CDR3 corresponds to CASNDRGGEETQYF. The nucleotide sequence reads TGTGCCAGCAACGACCGAGGAGGGGAAGAGACCCAGTACTTC.